These T cell receptor beta chains were read from a single sample in a study of long-term antiretroviral therapy in people with HIV. Data came from immunoSEQ multiplex PCR; TCRdb stores just in-frame clones and leaves some out. The sample holds approximately 35,000 clones, 70% to 80% seen once. Specimen: unsorted PBMCs, collected 1.9 years after starting antiretroviral therapy. Every receptor here comes from a man aged 18 to 29 with HIV. Both conserved end residues are trimmed from each CDR3.

J,V,length,CDR3
TRBJ2-7,TRBV7-9,12,AISSGTGTYEQY
TRBJ2-2,TRBV6-6,11,ASSYRLSGELF
TRBJ2-6,TRBV21-1,15,ASSKVSTRSGANVLT
TRBJ1-6,TRBV28,13,ASSPLKRGNSPLH
TRBJ2-5,TRBV6-1,11,ASTRDIQETQY
TRBJ1-5,TRBV6-1,13,ASSESLQGNQPQH
TRBJ1-1,TRBV18,15,ASSPTMQGAKGSEAF
TRBJ2-5,TRBV5-5,12,ASSLRVIQETQY
TRBJ2-5,TRBV14,13,ASSQDLAGVETQY
TRBJ1-2,TRBV6-5,11,ASSYRDRNGYT
TRBJ2-3,TRBV2,14,ASSEALLAGGGTQY
TRBJ2-5,TRBV5-6,11,ASSLGTRSSQY
TRBJ2-7,TRBV6-1,12,ASTGGGENYEQY
TRBJ1-2,TRBV6-5,13,ASSYSFEGNYGYT
TRBJ2-2,TRBV5-1,13,ASSLVGRWTGELF
TRBJ1-2,TRBV4-1,18,ASSPPPGGGTGSVRYGYT
TRBJ1-1,TRBV4-1,11,ASSQGRGREAF
TRBJ1-3,TRBV5-1,14,ASSPGVFNGGNTIY
TRBJ1-5,TRBV28,12,ASSFPTLNQPQH
TRBJ2-2,TRBV11-3,15,ASSYNSGGGNTGELF
TRBJ1-5,TRBV2,13,ASSEYGTFNQPQH
TRBJ1-1,TRBV6-1,11,ASSSFQRAEAF
TRBJ2-3,TRBV28,12,ASSLSTGTDTQY
TRBJ1-6,TRBV7-3,11,ASSLKRESPLH
TRBJ2-5,TRBV20-1,9,SADYQETQY
TRBJ2-5,TRBV10-1,14,ASSESTDTNQETQY
TRBJ1-6,TRBV19,10,ATTTGDSPLH
TRBJ2-6,TRBV27,13,ASSSLGSGANVLT
TRBJ2-7,TRBV13,13,ASSLGDRYSYEQY
TRBJ2-6,TRBV11-2,14,ASSPLTGTGANVLT
TRBJ2-3,TRBV7-2,13,ASSSRAGGTDTQY
TRBJ2-7,TRBV27,12,ASSLGASSYEQY
TRBJ1-1,TRBV13,13,ASSPSGLMNTEAF
TRBJ2-5,TRBV7-9,11,ASSFDGEETQY
TRBJ1-2,TRBV7-3,11,ASSPQHDYGYT
TRBJ1-2,TRBV29-1,10,SVRAGAYGYT
TRBJ2-1,TRBV7-9,14,ASSLVGGISYNEQF
TRBJ1-2,TRBV6-1,11,ASSSDIEYGYT
TRBJ2-1,TRBV7-9,14,ASSLIPAGTYNEQF
TRBJ2-5,TRBV19,12,ASRGRQPLETQY
TRBJ2-1,TRBV7-3,16,ASSFASGGPLNYNEQF
TRBJ2-6,TRBV11-1,13,ASSLGHSGANVLT
TRBJ1-1,TRBV11-2,14,ASSLLGYRAGTEAF
TRBJ2-3,TRBV28,13,ASSLRQFLTDTQY
TRBJ1-6,TRBV7-2,13,ASSLAPGQNSPLH
TRBJ1-1,TRBV19,11,ASSIQGYTEAF
TRBJ2-5,TRBV6-1,8,ASSEETQY
TRBJ1-4,TRBV6-1,13,ASSENNRMGMKLF
TRBJ1-5,TRBV19,12,ASGDRGLNQPQH
TRBJ1-3,TRBV10-2,13,ASSESGTGGNTIY
TRBJ2-2,TRBV5-1,12,ASRRQGHTGELF
TRBJ1-6,TRBV10-1,12,ASSPAPAPSPLH
TRBJ1-4,TRBV18,16,ASSSWDRDFATNEKLF
TRBJ1-5,TRBV15,15,ATSRDMAGSSNQPQH